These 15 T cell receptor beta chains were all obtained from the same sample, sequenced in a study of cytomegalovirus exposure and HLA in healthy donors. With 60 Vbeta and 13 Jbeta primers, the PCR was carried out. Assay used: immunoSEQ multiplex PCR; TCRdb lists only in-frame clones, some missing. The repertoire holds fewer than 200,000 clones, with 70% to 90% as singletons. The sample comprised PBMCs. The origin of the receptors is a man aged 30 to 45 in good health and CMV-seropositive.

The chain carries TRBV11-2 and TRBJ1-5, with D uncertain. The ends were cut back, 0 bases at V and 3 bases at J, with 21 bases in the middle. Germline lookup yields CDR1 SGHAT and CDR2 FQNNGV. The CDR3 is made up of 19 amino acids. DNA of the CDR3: TGTGCCAGCAGCTTAGATGGGTCGGCAAGCAAGAGGCTCAATCAGCCCCAGCATTTT. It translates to CASSLDGSASKRLNQPQHF.

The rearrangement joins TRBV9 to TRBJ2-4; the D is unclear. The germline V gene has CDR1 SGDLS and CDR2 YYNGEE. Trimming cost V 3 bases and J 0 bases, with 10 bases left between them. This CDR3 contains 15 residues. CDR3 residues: CASSGNIIAKNIQYF. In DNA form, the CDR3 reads TGTGCCAGCAGCGGAAACATTATAGCCAAAAACATTCAGTACTTC.

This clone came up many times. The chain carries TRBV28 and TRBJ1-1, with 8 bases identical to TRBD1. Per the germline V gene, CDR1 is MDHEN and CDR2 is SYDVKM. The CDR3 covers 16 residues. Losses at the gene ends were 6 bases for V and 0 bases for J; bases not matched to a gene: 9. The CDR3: CASRSYTRGLNTEAFF. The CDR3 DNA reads TGTGCCAGCAGGTCCTACACCAGGGGGCTGAACACTGAAGCTTTCTTT.

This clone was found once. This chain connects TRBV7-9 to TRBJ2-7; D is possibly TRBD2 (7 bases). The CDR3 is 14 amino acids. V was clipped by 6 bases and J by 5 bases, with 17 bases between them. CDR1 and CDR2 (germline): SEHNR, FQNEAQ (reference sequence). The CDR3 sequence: CASRGRGTDHEQYF. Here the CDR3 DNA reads TGTGCCAGCAGGGGGAGGGGGACGGACCACGAGCAGTACTTC.

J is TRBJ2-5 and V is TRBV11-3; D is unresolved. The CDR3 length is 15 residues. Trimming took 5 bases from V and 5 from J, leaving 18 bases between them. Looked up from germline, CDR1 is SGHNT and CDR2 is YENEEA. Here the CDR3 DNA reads TGTGCCAGCAGCCCAGGCCAGACAATTTTGGAGACCCAGTACTTC. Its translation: CASSPGQTILETQYF.

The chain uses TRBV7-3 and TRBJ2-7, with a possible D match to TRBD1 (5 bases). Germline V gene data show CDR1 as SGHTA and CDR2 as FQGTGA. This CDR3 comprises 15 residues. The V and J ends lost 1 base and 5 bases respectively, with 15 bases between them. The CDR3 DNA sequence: TGTGCCAGCAGCTTAATGGGGCGGACGGGCCACGAGCAGTACTTC. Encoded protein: CASSLMGRTGHEQYF.

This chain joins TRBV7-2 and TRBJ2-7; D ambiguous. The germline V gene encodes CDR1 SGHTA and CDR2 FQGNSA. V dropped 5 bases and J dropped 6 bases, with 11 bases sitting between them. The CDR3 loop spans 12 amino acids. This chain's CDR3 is CASSPLGGEQYF. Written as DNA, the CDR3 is TGTGCCAGCAGCCCACTCGGTGGCGAGCAGTACTTC.

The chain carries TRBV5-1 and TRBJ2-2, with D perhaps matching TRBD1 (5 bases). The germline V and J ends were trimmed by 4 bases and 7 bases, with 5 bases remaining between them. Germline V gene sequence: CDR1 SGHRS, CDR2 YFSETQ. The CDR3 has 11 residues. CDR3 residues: CASSQGGELFF. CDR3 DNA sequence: TGCGCCAGCAGCCAGGGCGGGGAGCTGTTTTTT.

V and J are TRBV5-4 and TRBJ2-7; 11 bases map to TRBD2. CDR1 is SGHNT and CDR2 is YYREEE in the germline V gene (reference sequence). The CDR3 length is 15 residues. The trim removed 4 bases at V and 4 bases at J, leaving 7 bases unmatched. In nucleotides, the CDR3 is TGTGCCAGCAGCACCACTACTAGCGGGAGTTACGAGCAGTACTTC. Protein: CASSTTTSGSYEQYF. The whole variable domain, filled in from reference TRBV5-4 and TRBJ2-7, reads ETGVTQSPTHLIKTRGQQVTLRCSSQSGHNTVSWYQQALGQGPQFIFQYYREEENGRGNFPPRFSGLQFPNYSSELNVNALELDDSALYLCASSTTTSGSYEQYFGPGTRLTVT.

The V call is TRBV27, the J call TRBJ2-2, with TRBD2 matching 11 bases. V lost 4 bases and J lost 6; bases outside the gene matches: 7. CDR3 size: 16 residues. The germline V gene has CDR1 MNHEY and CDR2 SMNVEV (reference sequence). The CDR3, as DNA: TGTGCCAGCAGTTCCGTACTAGCGGGAGACTCCGGGGAGCTGTTTTTT. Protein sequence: CASSSVLAGDSGELFF.

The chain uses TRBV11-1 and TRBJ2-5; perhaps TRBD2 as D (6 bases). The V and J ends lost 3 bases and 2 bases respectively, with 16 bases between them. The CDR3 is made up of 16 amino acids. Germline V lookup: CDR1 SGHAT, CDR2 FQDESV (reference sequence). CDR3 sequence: CASSFGSAGLQETQYF. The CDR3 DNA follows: TGTGCCAGCAGCTTTGGCTCAGCGGGTCTACAAGAGACCCAGTACTTC. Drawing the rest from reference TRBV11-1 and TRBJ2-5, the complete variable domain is EAEVAQSPRYKITEKSQAVAFWCDPISGHATLYWYRQILGQGPELLVQFQDESVVDDSQLPKDRFSAERLKGVDSTLKIQPAELGDSAMYLCASSFGSAGLQETQYFGPGTRLLVL.

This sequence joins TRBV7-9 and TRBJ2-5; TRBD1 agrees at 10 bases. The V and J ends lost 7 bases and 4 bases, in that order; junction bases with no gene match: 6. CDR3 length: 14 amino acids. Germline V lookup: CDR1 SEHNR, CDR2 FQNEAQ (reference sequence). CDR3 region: CASTPGDRGETQYF. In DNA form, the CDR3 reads TGTGCCAGCACCCCGGGGGACAGGGGAGAGACCCAGTACTTC. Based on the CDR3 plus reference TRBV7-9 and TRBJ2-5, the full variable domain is DTGVSQNPRHKITKRGQNVTFRCDPISEHNRLYWYRQTLGQGPEFLTYFQNEAQLEKSRLLSDRFSAERPKGSFSTLEIQRTEQGDSAMYLCASTPGDRGETQYFGPGTRLLVL.

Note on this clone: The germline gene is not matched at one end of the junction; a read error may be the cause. In DNA form, the CDR3 reads TGTGCTAGCAGCTCCGCCAGTTCCTACGAGCAGTACTTC. It codes for CASSSASSYEQYF. The chain has TRBV7-7 and TRBJ2-7; D unclear. The CDR3 has 13 residues. Per the germline V gene, CDR1 is SSHAT and CDR2 is FNYEAQ (reference sequence).

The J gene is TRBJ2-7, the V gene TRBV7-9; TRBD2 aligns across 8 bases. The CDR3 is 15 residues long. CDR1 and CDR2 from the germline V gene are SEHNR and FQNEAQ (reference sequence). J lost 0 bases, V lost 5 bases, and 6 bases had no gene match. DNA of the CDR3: TGTGCCAGCAGCCTTAGCGGGGCGAGCTCCTACGAGCAGTACGTC. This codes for CASSLSGASSYEQYV.

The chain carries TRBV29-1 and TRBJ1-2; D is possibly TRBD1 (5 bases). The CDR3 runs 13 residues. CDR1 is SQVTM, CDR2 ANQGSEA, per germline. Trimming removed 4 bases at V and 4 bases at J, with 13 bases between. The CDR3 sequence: CSVVRQTSYGYTF. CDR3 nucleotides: TGCAGCGTTGTTCGACAGACGAGCTATGGCTACACCTTC.